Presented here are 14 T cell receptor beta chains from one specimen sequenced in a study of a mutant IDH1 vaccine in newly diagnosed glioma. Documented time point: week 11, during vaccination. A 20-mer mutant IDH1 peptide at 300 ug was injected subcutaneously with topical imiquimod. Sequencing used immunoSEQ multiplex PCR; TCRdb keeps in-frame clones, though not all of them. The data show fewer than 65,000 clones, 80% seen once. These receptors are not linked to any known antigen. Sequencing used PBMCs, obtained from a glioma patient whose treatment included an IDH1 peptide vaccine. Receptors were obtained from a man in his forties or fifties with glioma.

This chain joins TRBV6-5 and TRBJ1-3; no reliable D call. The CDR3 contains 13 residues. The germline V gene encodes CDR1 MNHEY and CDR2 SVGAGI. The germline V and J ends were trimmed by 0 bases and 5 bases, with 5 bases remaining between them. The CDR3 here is CASSYSNRNTIYF. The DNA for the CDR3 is TGTGCCAGCAGTTACTCGAACAGAAACACCATATATTTT.

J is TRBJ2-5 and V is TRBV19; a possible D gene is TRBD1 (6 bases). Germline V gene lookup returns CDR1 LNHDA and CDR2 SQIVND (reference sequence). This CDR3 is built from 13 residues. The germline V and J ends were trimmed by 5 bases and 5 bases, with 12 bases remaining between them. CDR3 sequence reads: CASSQGRGETQYF. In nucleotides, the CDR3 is TGTGCCAGTAGTCAGGGGAGAGGGGAGACCCAGTACTTC.

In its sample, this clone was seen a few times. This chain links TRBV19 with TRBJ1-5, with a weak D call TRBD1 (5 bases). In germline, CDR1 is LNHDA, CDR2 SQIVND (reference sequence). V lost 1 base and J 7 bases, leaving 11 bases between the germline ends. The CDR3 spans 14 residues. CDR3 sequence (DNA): TGTGCCAGTAGTATAGGGGGGAAGGTGCAGCCCCAGCATTTT. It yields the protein CASSIGGKVQPQHF.

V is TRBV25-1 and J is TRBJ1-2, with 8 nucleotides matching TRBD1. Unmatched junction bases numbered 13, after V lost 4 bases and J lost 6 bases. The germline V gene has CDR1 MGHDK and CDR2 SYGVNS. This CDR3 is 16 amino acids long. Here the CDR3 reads CASSAPDGQGANGYTF. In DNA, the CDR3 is TGTGCCAGCAGTGCCCCTGATGGGCAGGGGGCAAATGGCTACACCTTC.

CDR3 in amino acids: CASSHYGTGPNTGELFF. The CDR3 nucleotides read TGTGCCAGCAGCCACTACGGGACAGGCCCGAACACCGGGGAGCTGTTTTTT. The chain couples TRBV14 to TRBJ2-2; 8 nucleotides agree with TRBD1. CDR1 SGHDN and CDR2 FVKESK come from the germline V gene. After removal of 3 bases from V and 0 bases from J, the junction contained 6 bases not matched to a gene. CDR3 length equals 17 residues.

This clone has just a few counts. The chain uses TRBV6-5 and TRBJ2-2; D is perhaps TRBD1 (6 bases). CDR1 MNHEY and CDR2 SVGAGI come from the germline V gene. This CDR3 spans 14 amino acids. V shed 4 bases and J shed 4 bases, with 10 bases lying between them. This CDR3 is CASSSGVLTGELFF. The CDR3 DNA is TGTGCCAGCAGTTCAGGGGTCCTCACCGGGGAGCTGTTTTTT.

CDR3 in amino acids: CASSLGPFYEQYF. CDR3 sequence (DNA): TGTGCCAGCAGCTTAGGGCCCTTCTACGAGCAGTACTTC. This chain links TRBV7-3 with TRBJ2-7, with D unresolved. V dropped 2 bases and J dropped 3 bases, with 8 bases sitting between them. CDR1 and CDR2 (germline): SGHTA, FQGTGA. CDR3 length: 13 residues.

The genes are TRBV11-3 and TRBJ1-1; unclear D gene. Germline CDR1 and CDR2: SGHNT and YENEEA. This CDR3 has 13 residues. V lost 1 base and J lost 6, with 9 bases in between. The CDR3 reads CASSLVFRAEAFF. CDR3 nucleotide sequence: TGTGCCAGCAGCTTAGTGTTTCGCGCTGAAGCTTTCTTT.

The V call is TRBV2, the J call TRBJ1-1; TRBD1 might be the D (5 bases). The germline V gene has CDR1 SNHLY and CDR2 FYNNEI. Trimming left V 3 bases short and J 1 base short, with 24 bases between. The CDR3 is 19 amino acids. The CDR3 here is CASSDGGQTKVGGNTEAFF. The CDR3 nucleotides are TGTGCCAGCAGTGATGGTGGGCAGACAAAAGTTGGGGGGAACACTGAAGCTTTCTTT.

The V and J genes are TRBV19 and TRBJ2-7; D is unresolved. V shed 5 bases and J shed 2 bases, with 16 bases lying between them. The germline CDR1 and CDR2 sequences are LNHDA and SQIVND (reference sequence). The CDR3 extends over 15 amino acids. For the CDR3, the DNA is TGTGCCAGTAGTCCTCGACACACCAACGCCTACGAGCAGTACTTC. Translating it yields CASSPRHTNAYEQYF.

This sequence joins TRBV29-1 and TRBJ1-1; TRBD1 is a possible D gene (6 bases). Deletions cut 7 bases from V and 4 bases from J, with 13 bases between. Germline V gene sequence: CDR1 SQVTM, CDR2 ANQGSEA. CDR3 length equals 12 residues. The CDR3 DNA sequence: TGCAGCGCGCAGGGGAGGGGCACTGAAGCTTTCTTT. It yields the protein CSAQGRGTEAFF.

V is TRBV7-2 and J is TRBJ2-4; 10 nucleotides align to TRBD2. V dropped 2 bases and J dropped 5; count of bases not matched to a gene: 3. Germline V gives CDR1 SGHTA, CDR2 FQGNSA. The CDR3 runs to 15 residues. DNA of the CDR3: TGTGCCAGCAGCTTACGCGGGACTAGCGAAAACATTCAGTACTTC. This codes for CASSLRGTSENIQYF.

In DNA, the CDR3 is TGCGCCAGCAGCCAAGGCTTTCGGGGGCCAGGGGAGACCCAGTACTTC. It is translated as CASSQGFRGPGETQYF. The V gene is TRBV4-1, the J gene TRBJ2-5; the D call may be TRBD1 or TRBD2 (6 bases each). Trimming removed 1 base from V and 5 bases from J, with 17 bases in between. CDR1 and CDR2 (germline): MGHRA, YSYEKL. The CDR3 spans 16 residues.

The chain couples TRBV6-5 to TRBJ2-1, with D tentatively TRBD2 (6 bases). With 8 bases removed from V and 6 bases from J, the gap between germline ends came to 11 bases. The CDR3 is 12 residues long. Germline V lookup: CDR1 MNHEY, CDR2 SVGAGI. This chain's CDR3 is CASQEGANEQFF. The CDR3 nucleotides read TGTGCCAGCCAGGAGGGAGCCAATGAGCAGTTCTTC.